This TCR beta chain was identified in a study of blood T cell repertoires in COVID-19. Study-wide context: Acute-phase and convalescent COVID-19 samples originated in the United States, Italy and Spain. T cells, B-cell-depleted T cells, or PBMCs supplied cDNA or gDNA.

Authors' analysis steps: Amplification from reference gene primers served as the basis for estimated nucleated cell counts. Generated by immunoSEQ multiplex PCR, the TCRdb table keeps only in-frame clones and is missing some. V and J calls and clone size come straight from that table; D and trimming were deduced from the DNA. The sample records roughly 95,000 clones, about 80% being singletons. The sample was peripheral blood. This receptor was obtained from a man in his fifties or sixties with acute or convalescent COVID-19.

CDR3 sequence: CASSPTGTGHRSEKLFF. The CDR3, as DNA: TGTGCCAGCAGCCCCACCGGGACAGGGCACCGGAGTGAAAAACTGTTTTTT. V is TRBV5-6 and J is TRBJ1-4; 9 bases line up with TRBD1. The J segment lost 7 bases and the V segment lost 4 bases, leaving 14 bases of the junction unmatched. The CDR3 is made up of 17 amino acids. Germline V gene lookup returns CDR1 SGHDT and CDR2 YYEEEE.